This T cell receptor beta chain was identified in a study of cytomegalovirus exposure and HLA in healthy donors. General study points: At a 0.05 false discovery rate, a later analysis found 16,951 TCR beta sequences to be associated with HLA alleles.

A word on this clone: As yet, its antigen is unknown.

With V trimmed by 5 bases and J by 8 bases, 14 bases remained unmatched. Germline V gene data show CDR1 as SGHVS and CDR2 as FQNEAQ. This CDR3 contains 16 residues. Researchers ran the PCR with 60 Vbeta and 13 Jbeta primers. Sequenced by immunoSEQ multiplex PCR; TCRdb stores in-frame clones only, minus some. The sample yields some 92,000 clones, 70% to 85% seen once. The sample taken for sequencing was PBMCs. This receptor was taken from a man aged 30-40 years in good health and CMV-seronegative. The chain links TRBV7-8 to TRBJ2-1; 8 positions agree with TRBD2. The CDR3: CASSPPGAGGWDEQFF. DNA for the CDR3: TGTGCCAGCAGCCCACCAGGTGCGGGGGGCTGGGATGAGCAGTTCTTC. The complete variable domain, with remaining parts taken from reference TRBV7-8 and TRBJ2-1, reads GAGVSQSPRYKVAKRGQDVALRCDPISGHVSLFWYQQALGQGPEFLTYFQNEAQLDKSGLPSDRFFAERPEGSVSTLKIQRTQQEDSAVYLCASSPPGAGGWDEQFFGPGTRLTVL.